These T cell receptor beta chains were read from a single sample in a study of cytomegalovirus exposure and HLA in healthy donors. Sequencing was performed with immunoSEQ multiplex PCR; in TCRdb, only in-frame clones are kept and a portion is missing. The table lists some 180,000 clones, 86% of them singletons, with 7.2% in the top ten. The sequencing sample was made of PBMCs. The receptors originated from a man aged 25 to 40 in good health and CMV-seropositive. Both conserved end residues are part of each CDR3. The order of the fields is CDR3 DNA, CDR3 protein, D gene, V gene, J gene, clone size. The D gene is left open where the match is weak. Size tells how often a clone was seen (once, few, many) or the class of an expanded clone, and some rows leave it out.

CDR3nt: TGCGCCAGCAGCTTGGAACGTACGTACGAGCAGTACTTC
CDR3aa: CASSLERTYEQYF
d_gene: NA
v_gene: TRBV5-1
j_gene: TRBJ2-7
abundance: once

CDR3nt: TGTGCCAGCAGTTACGACAGGGGGAGTTTGAATGAGCAGTTCTTC
CDR3aa: CASSYDRGSLNEQFF
d_gene: TRBD1
v_gene: TRBV6-5
j_gene: TRBJ2-1
abundance: NA

CDR3nt: TGTGCCAGCAGCAAAGGGTACACCGGGGAGCTGTTTTTT
CDR3aa: CASSKGYTGELFF
d_gene: NA
v_gene: TRBV21-1
j_gene: TRBJ2-2
abundance: once

CDR3nt: TGTGCCACCACTCAGAGCGGGAGGCAACCGTCGGGTGAGCAGTTCTTC
CDR3aa: CATTQSGRQPSGEQFF
d_gene: TRBD2
v_gene: TRBV18
j_gene: TRBJ2-1
abundance: NA

CDR3nt: TGTGCCAGCAGTTTATCCCCCATGGGGGTAGGTGGCTACACCTTC
CDR3aa: CASSLSPMGVGGYTF
d_gene: NA
v_gene: TRBV27
j_gene: TRBJ1-2
abundance: few

CDR3nt: TGTGCCAGCAGCGTTAATGAGCAGTTCTTC
CDR3aa: CASSVNEQFF
d_gene: NA
v_gene: TRBV2
j_gene: TRBJ2-1
abundance: NA

CDR3nt: TGTGCCAGCAGCCAAGACCGACAGGTAGGGGTAGATGGCTACACCTTC
CDR3aa: CASSQDRQVGVDGYTF
d_gene: NA
v_gene: TRBV4-2
j_gene: TRBJ1-2
abundance: few

CDR3nt: TGTGCCAGCAGTGAGGTTCTCAACACCGGGGAGCTGTTTTTT
CDR3aa: CASSEVLNTGELFF
d_gene: NA
v_gene: TRBV2
j_gene: TRBJ2-2
abundance: NA

CDR3nt: TGTGCCAGCAGTTTATTTTCGACGTCGGGGGACGAGCAGTACTTC
CDR3aa: CASSLFSTSGDEQYF
d_gene: NA
v_gene: TRBV28
j_gene: TRBJ2-7
abundance: NA

CDR3nt: TGTGCCAGCAGTAAGGGGGACACCGGGGAGCTGTTTTTT
CDR3aa: CASSKGDTGELFF
d_gene: NA
v_gene: TRBV6-4
j_gene: TRBJ2-2
abundance: NA

CDR3nt: TGTGCCAGCAGCCCAAGGACTAGCGGGAGATCGGAGACCCAGTACTTC
CDR3aa: CASSPRTSGRSETQYF
d_gene: TRBD2
v_gene: TRBV5-6
j_gene: TRBJ2-5
abundance: NA

CDR3nt: TGTGCCAGCAGCCCCCGGACAGGAGATGGCTACACCTTC
CDR3aa: CASSPRTGDGYTF
d_gene: TRBD1
v_gene: TRBV14
j_gene: TRBJ1-2
abundance: NA

CDR3nt: TGCGCCAGCAGCGCCGAACTAGCGGGGGGGCCATACGAGCAGTACTTC
CDR3aa: CASSAELAGGPYEQYF
d_gene: TRBD2
v_gene: TRBV4-1
j_gene: TRBJ2-7
abundance: NA

CDR3nt: TGTGCCAGCAGTTCCCAGGGGACCTCCTACGAGCAGTACTTC
CDR3aa: CASSSQGTSYEQYF
d_gene: NA
v_gene: TRBV27
j_gene: TRBJ2-7
abundance: NA

CDR3nt: TGTGCCAGCAGCGTAGGGGGCGGTTTGGACTATGGCTACACCTTC
CDR3aa: CASSVGGGLDYGYTF
d_gene: NA
v_gene: TRBV9
j_gene: TRBJ1-2
abundance: NA

CDR3nt: TGTGCCAGCAGCTTAGGACGACAGGGGGCGGACACCATATATTTT
CDR3aa: CASSLGRQGADTIYF
d_gene: TRBD1
v_gene: TRBV7-9
j_gene: TRBJ1-3
abundance: once

CDR3nt: TGTGCCAGCAGTACTACTGTCGATAGCGGGAGTTGGACCCAGTACTTC
CDR3aa: CASSTTVDSGSWTQYF
d_gene: TRBD2
v_gene: TRBV27
j_gene: TRBJ2-5
abundance: NA

CDR3nt: TGCGCCAGCAGCTGGACAGGGGCAGTGGAGACCCAGTACTTC
CDR3aa: CASSWTGAVETQYF
d_gene: TRBD1
v_gene: TRBV5-1
j_gene: TRBJ2-5
abundance: NA

CDR3nt: TGTGCCTGGAGTGTTGGGGATGGCTACACCTTC
CDR3aa: CAWSVGDGYTF
d_gene: NA
v_gene: TRBV30
j_gene: TRBJ1-2
abundance: NA

CDR3nt: TGTGCCAGCAGTTTGACCAATCAGCCCCAGCATTTT
CDR3aa: CASSLTNQPQHF
d_gene: NA
v_gene: TRBV27
j_gene: TRBJ1-5
abundance: few

CDR3nt: TGTGCCAGCAGCTCCGACAGCAACACCGGGGAGCTGTTTTTT
CDR3aa: CASSSDSNTGELFF
d_gene: NA
v_gene: TRBV11-3
j_gene: TRBJ2-2
abundance: NA

CDR3nt: TGTGCCAGCAGCGTGGCCGGGCTAGCGGGGGCCGGGGAGCTGTTTTTT
CDR3aa: CASSVAGLAGAGELFF
d_gene: TRBD2
v_gene: TRBV9
j_gene: TRBJ2-2
abundance: NA

CDR3nt: TGTGCCAGCAGTTTACAGGGGTCCTACGAGCAGTACTTC
CDR3aa: CASSLQGSYEQYF
d_gene: NA
v_gene: TRBV28
j_gene: TRBJ2-7
abundance: NA

CDR3nt: TGTGCCAGCAAGGACAGGGAATACTACAATGAGCAGTTCTTC
CDR3aa: CASKDREYYNEQFF
d_gene: TRBD1
v_gene: TRBV2
j_gene: TRBJ2-1
abundance: NA

CDR3nt: TGTGCCAGCAGTGCCCCGCGGCGGGAGAAGAACTACGAGCAGTACTTC
CDR3aa: CASSAPRREKNYEQYF
d_gene: TRBD2
v_gene: TRBV28
j_gene: TRBJ2-7
abundance: NA

CDR3nt: TGTGCCAGCTCGGAGGGGACAGGTCAGCACTATGGCTACACCTTC
CDR3aa: CASSEGTGQHYGYTF
d_gene: TRBD1
v_gene: TRBV18
j_gene: TRBJ1-2
abundance: NA

CDR3nt: TGTGCCAGCAGCGGACAGGACTATGGCTACACCTTC
CDR3aa: CASSGQDYGYTF
d_gene: TRBD1
v_gene: TRBV7-9
j_gene: TRBJ1-2
abundance: NA

CDR3nt: TGTGCCAGCAGTGACCCCTACGAGCAGTACTTC
CDR3aa: CASSDPYEQYF
d_gene: NA
v_gene: TRBV25-1
j_gene: TRBJ2-7
abundance: NA

CDR3nt: TGTGCCAGCAGCTTCCTTACAGGGTACGACTCGGGAAACACCATATATTTT
CDR3aa: CASSFLTGYDSGNTIYF
d_gene: NA
v_gene: TRBV7-2
j_gene: TRBJ1-3
abundance: few

CDR3nt: TGTGCCAGCAGCCATCCGGGACAGGGGGAAAAACTGTTTTTT
CDR3aa: CASSHPGQGEKLFF
d_gene: TRBD1
v_gene: TRBV5-4
j_gene: TRBJ1-4
abundance: NA

CDR3nt: TGTGCCAGCAGCTTGGCCGGGGCAGGGTGGTCGGTCGATACGCAGTATTTT
CDR3aa: CASSLAGAGWSVDTQYF
d_gene: NA
v_gene: TRBV5-4
j_gene: TRBJ2-3
abundance: NA

CDR3nt: TGTGCCAGCAGCGTGGCGGGAGGGCCTAATGAGCAGTTCTTC
CDR3aa: CASSVAGGPNEQFF
d_gene: TRBD2
v_gene: TRBV7-9
j_gene: TRBJ2-1
abundance: NA

CDR3nt: TGCGCCAGCAGCCAAGGGTTAGGGGGCGAGCAGTACTTC
CDR3aa: CASSQGLGGEQYF
d_gene: NA
v_gene: TRBV4-1
j_gene: TRBJ2-7
abundance: once

CDR3nt: TGTGCCAGCACTAAGGGCACAGATACGCAGTATTTT
CDR3aa: CASTKGTDTQYF
d_gene: NA
v_gene: TRBV2
j_gene: TRBJ2-3
abundance: NA

CDR3nt: TGTGCCAGCAGCCTGGGAACAGGGGGGTACAATGAGCAGTTCTTC
CDR3aa: CASSLGTGGYNEQFF
d_gene: TRBD1
v_gene: TRBV5-4
j_gene: TRBJ2-1
abundance: NA

CDR3nt: TGTGCCAGCAGTTTAAGCCCCGGAGGGGGAAGCGGAAACACCATATATTTT
CDR3aa: CASSLSPGGGSGNTIYF
d_gene: NA
v_gene: TRBV28
j_gene: TRBJ1-3
abundance: NA

CDR3nt: TGCAGCGTTGTAACAGATATGAACACTGAAGCTTTCTTT
CDR3aa: CSVVTDMNTEAFF
d_gene: NA
v_gene: TRBV29-1
j_gene: TRBJ1-1
abundance: NA

CDR3nt: TGTGCCAGTAGTATCAGGGCGGTGAACACTGAAGCTTTCTTT
CDR3aa: CASSIRAVNTEAFF
d_gene: NA
v_gene: TRBV19
j_gene: TRBJ1-1
abundance: NA

CDR3nt: TGTGCCAGTAGTCCAGGGCTCAGCTCCTACAATGAGCAGTTCTTC
CDR3aa: CASSPGLSSYNEQFF
d_gene: NA
v_gene: TRBV19
j_gene: TRBJ2-1
abundance: NA

CDR3nt: TGTGCCAGTTCGAGAGCGGCTGCTAGCACAGATACGCAGTATTTT
CDR3aa: CASSRAAASTDTQYF
d_gene: NA
v_gene: TRBV19
j_gene: TRBJ2-3
abundance: NA

CDR3nt: TGTGCCAGGTGTCCAATCGAGACCCAGTACTTC
CDR3aa: CARCPIETQYF
d_gene: NA
v_gene: TRBV6-7
j_gene: TRBJ2-5
abundance: NA

CDR3nt: TGTGCCAGCAGTTCCCTAACTCCCCTCGAAATCGGGGAGCTGTTTTTT
CDR3aa: CASSSLTPLEIGELFF
d_gene: NA
v_gene: TRBV28
j_gene: TRBJ2-2
abundance: NA

CDR3nt: TGTGCCAGCAGTTACGGGACAGGGTTTACTTCACCCCTCCACTTT
CDR3aa: CASSYGTGFTSPLHF
d_gene: TRBD1
v_gene: TRBV6-5
j_gene: TRBJ1-6
abundance: NA

CDR3nt: TGTGCCAGCAGCTTAGAAGGGGCTGAAGCTTTCTTT
CDR3aa: CASSLEGAEAFF
d_gene: NA
v_gene: TRBV7-9
j_gene: TRBJ1-1
abundance: few

CDR3nt: TGTGCCAGCAGCGCGGGACAGCTCTCCTACGAGCAGTACTTC
CDR3aa: CASSAGQLSYEQYF
d_gene: NA
v_gene: TRBV11-2
j_gene: TRBJ2-7
abundance: NA

CDR3nt: TGTGCCAGCAGCTTGGATCAGCTCACAGATACGCAGTATTTT
CDR3aa: CASSLDQLTDTQYF
d_gene: NA
v_gene: TRBV5-8
j_gene: TRBJ2-3
abundance: NA

CDR3nt: TGTGCCAGCAGGGGACAGGGGGGAACCTACGAGCAGTACTTC
CDR3aa: CASRGQGGTYEQYF
d_gene: TRBD1
v_gene: TRBV2
j_gene: TRBJ2-7
abundance: NA

CDR3nt: TGTGCCAGCACCCCTCAAGGGCAGGCTGGAAACACCATATATTTT
CDR3aa: CASTPQGQAGNTIYF
d_gene: NA
v_gene: TRBV11-2
j_gene: TRBJ1-3
abundance: NA